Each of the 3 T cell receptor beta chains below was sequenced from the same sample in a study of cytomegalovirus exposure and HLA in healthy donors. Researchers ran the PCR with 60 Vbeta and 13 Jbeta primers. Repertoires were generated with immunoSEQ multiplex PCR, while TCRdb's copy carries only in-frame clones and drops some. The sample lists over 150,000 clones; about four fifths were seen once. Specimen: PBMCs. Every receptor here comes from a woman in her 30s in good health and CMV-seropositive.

This CDR3 reads CASSFRQVKDTQYF. CDR3 DNA: TGTGCCAGCAGCTTCCGGCAGGTGAAAGATACGCAGTATTTT. The rearrangement uses TRBV7-8 and TRBJ2-3, with D unresolved. The CDR3 loop spans 14 amino acids. Trimming shortened V by 3 bases and J by 5 bases, and 12 bases separated the two germline ends. The germline V gene encodes CDR1 SGHVS and CDR2 FQNEAQ.

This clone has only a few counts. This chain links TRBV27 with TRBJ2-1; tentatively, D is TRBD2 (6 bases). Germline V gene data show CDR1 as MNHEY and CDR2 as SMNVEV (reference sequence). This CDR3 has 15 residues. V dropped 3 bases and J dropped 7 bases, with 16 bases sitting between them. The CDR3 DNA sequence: TGTGCCAGCAGTTTCTTTGGGGGGTTCCCAAATGAGCAGTTCTTC. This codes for CASSFFGGFPNEQFF.

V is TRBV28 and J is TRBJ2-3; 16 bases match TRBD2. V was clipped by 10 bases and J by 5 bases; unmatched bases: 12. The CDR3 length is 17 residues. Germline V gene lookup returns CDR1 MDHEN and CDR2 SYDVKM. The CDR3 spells CAITPGLAGGYKDTQYF. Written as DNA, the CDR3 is TGTGCCATTACACCGGGACTAGCGGGGGGGTATAAAGATACGCAGTATTTT. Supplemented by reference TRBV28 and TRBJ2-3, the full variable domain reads DVKVTQSSRYLVKRTGEKVFLECVQDMDHENMFWYRQDPGLGLRLIYFSYDVKMKEKGDIPEGYSVSREKKERFSLILESASTNQTSMYLCAITPGLAGGYKDTQYFGPGTRLTVL.